Below, 18 T cell receptor beta chains from the same sample are listed, as sequenced in a study of blood T cell repertoires in COVID-19. Sequenced by immunoSEQ multiplex PCR; TCRdb stores in-frame clones only, minus some. The table records around 80,000 clones, around 89% of them present only once. Sequences were obtained from peripheral blood. These receptors were obtained from a man in his 60s with acute or convalescent COVID-19.

The J gene is TRBJ1-2, the V gene TRBV3-1 (or the pseudogene TRBV3-2), with D tentatively TRBD1 (6 bases). The CDR3 length is 13 residues. The germline V gene encodes CDR1 LGHDT and CDR2 YNNKEL (reference sequence). Trimming removed 4 bases at V and 4 bases at J, with 10 bases between. In DNA, the CDR3 is TGTGCCAGCAGCCGGGACACAACCTATGGCTACACCTTC. Amino acids: CASSRDTTYGYTF.

CDR3 amino acids: CASSTGGYEQYF. In nucleotides, the CDR3 is TGTGCCAGCAGCACCGGCGGGTACGAGCAGTACTTC. The rearrangement links TRBV7-9 to TRBJ2-7; D may be TRBD2 (5 bases). The CDR3 is made up of 12 amino acids. Germline V gives CDR1 SEHNR, CDR2 FQNEAQ (reference sequence). V was pared by 5 bases and J by 4 bases, with 9 bases between.

The rearrangement joins TRBV5-1 to TRBJ2-6; D ambiguous. Per germline, CDR1 SGHRS and CDR2 YFSETQ. V was clipped by 0 bases and J by 0 bases, with 7 bases between them. The CDR3 has 16 residues. The CDR3 sequence is CASSLGGSSGANVLTF. The CDR3 coding sequence is TGCGCCAGCAGCTTGGGAGGTTCCTCTGGGGCCAACGTCCTGACTTTC. Full variable domain (outside the CDR3, taken from reference TRBV5-1 and TRBJ2-6): KAGVTQTPRYLIKTRGQQVTLSCSPISGHRSVSWYQQTPGQGLQFLFEYFSETQRNKGNFPGRFSGRQFSNSRSEMNVSTLELGDSALYLCASSLGGSSGANVLTFGAGSRLTVL.

This chain joins TRBV5-1 and TRBJ2-1, with 7 bases identical to TRBD1. Looked up from germline, CDR1 is SGHRS and CDR2 is YFSETQ. The CDR3 is made up of 16 amino acids. After removal of 4 bases from V and 6 bases from J, the junction contained 13 bases not matched to a gene. CDR3 amino acids: CASSRAYRGTFNEQFF. The CDR3 coding sequence is TGCGCCAGCAGCCGGGCCTACAGGGGCACGTTCAATGAGCAGTTCTTC.

This sequence joins TRBV2 and TRBJ1-5; tentatively, D is TRBD1 (5 bases). Germline V gene data show CDR1 as SNHLY and CDR2 as FYNNEI. V was shortened by 7 bases and J by 6 bases, with 10 bases between the two germline ends. The CDR3 is 12 amino acids. In DNA form, the CDR3 reads TGTGCCAGCACCACAGGCTTTCAGCCCCAGCATTTT. It specifies CASTTGFQPQHF.

CDR3 sequence: CAISEAGLAGGTDTQYF. CDR3 coding DNA: TGTGCCATCAGTGAGGCGGGACTAGCGGGAGGAACAGATACGCAGTATTTT. J is TRBJ2-3 and V is TRBV10-3, with 15 bases matching TRBD2. Germline values: CDR1 ENHRY, CDR2 SYGVKD. V shed 2 bases, J shed 3 bases, and the junction held 3 bases outside the gene matches. This CDR3 comprises 17 residues.

The chain has TRBV6-5 and TRBJ1-2, with TRBD1 matching 8 bases. The germline V gene encodes CDR1 MNHEY and CDR2 SVGAGI. V trimming: 4 bases; J trimming: 4 bases; junction bases outside the gene matches: 11. The CDR3 sequence is 16 residues long. The CDR3 nucleotides read TGTGCCAGCAGTTCACAAGCCGCAGGGGGCGGCTATGGCTACACCTTC. It specifies CASSSQAAGGGYGYTF.

The chain carries TRBV12-3 or TRBV12-4 and TRBJ1-3; D ambiguous. Trimming pared 10 bases from V and 2 bases from J, leaving 6 bases between. The CDR3 is 11 amino acids. CDR3 DNA: TGTGCCATCCGAGCTGGAAACACCATATATTTT. This encodes CAIRAGNTIYF.

The chain employs TRBV25-1 and TRBJ2-7; TRBD1 aligns across 9 bases. Germline loops: CDR1 MGHDK, CDR2 SYGVNS. Losses at the gene ends were 6 bases for V and 5 bases for J; bases not matched to a gene: 5. The CDR3 sequence is 13 residues long. CDR3 region: CASRKDRGDEQYF. Written as DNA, the CDR3 is TGTGCCAGCAGAAAGGACAGGGGCGACGAGCAGTACTTC.

This clone was detected only once. V and J are TRBV5-6 and TRBJ2-1, with 9 bases lining up with TRBD2. With 7 bases clipped from V and 4 bases from J, the junction kept 9 bases outside the gene matches. The CDR3 is made up of 15 amino acids. The germline gives CDR1 SGHDT, CDR2 YYEEEE. The CDR3 DNA follows: TGTGCCAGCGGTTATAGCGGGAGTGCTTACAATGAGCAGTTCTTC. Translating gives CASGYSGSAYNEQFF.

The chain links TRBV2 to TRBJ1-2; D gene ambiguous. Deletions cut 7 bases from V and 7 bases from J, with 10 bases between. Germline V gene data show CDR1 as SNHLY and CDR2 as FYNNEI. There are 11 residues in the CDR3. The CDR3 nucleotides read TGTGCCAGCAACAGACCTGTTGGCTACACCTTC. It codes for CASNRPVGYTF. Complete variable domain (other parts from reference TRBV2 and TRBJ1-2): EPEVTQTPSHQVTQMGQEVILRCVPISNHLYFYWYRQILGQKVEFLVSFYNNEISEKSEIFDDQFSVERPDGSNFTLKIRSTKLEDSAMYFCASNRPVGYTFGSGTRLTVV.

The V and J genes are TRBV10-1 and TRBJ1-1; D not resolved. The CDR3 sequence is 15 residues long. The germline gives CDR1 WNHNN, CDR2 SYGVQD (reference sequence). V was trimmed by 0 bases and J by 5 bases, leaving 13 bases between them. CDR3 in DNA: TGCGCCAGCAGTGAGTCATTCGGGGTTTCGACTGAAGCTTTCTTT. This encodes CASSESFGVSTEAFF.

The chain is built from TRBV30 and TRBJ2-3, with D possibly TRBD2 on 6 matching bases. There are 12 residues in the CDR3. CDR1 is GTSNPN and CDR2 is SVGIG in the germline V gene (reference sequence). V was pared by 0 bases and J by 7 bases, with 8 bases between. Here the CDR3 DNA reads TGTGCCTGGAGTGTCGGGGGTCATACGCAGTATTTT. Encoded protein: CAWSVGGHTQYF.

J is TRBJ1-5 and V is TRBV11-3; D might be TRBD1 (5 bases). The CDR3 loop spans 15 amino acids. V was clipped by 3 bases and J by 5 bases, with 14 bases between them. The germline V gene encodes CDR1 SGHNT and CDR2 YENEEA. CDR3 sequence: CASSFVNRFYQPQHF. The CDR3 nucleotides read TGTGCCAGCAGCTTCGTCAACAGGTTCTATCAGCCCCAGCATTTT. The full variable domain, completed using reference TRBV11-3 and TRBJ1-5, is EAGVVQSPRYKIIEKKQPVAFWCNPISGHNTLYWYLQNLGQGPELLIRYENEEAVDDSQLPKDRFSAERLKGVDSTLKIQPAELGDSAVYLCASSFVNRFYQPQHFGDGTRLSIL.

The chain uses TRBV25-1 and TRBJ1-1; no definite D call. Per the germline V gene, CDR1 is MGHDK and CDR2 is SYGVNS. The CDR3 contains 15 residues. V gave up 7 bases and J gave up 1 base, with 16 bases separating them. DNA of the CDR3: TGTGCCAGCACAGGAGGTCGGACGGGGAACACTGAAGCTTTCTTT. This codes for CASTGGRTGNTEAFF.

The chain combines TRBV19 with TRBJ1-6, with a weak D call TRBD1 (5 bases). The CDR3 runs to 15 residues. Germline V gene data show CDR1 as LNHDA and CDR2 as SQIVND (reference sequence). The ends were cut back, 2 bases at V and 10 bases at J, with 15 bases in the middle. CDR3 coding DNA: TGTGCCAGTAGTATAACGGACCGGAAGGGGTCACCCCTCCACTTT. This encodes CASSITDRKGSPLHF.

The rearrangement uses TRBV6-1 and TRBJ2-3; tentatively, D is TRBD1 (6 bases). Per the germline V gene, CDR1 is MNHNS and CDR2 is SASEGT. The CDR3 is 14 residues long. V was shortened by 1 base and J by 9 bases, with 14 bases between the two germline ends. CDR3 sequence reads: CASSEGGDILTQYF. The DNA of the CDR3 is TGTGCCAGCAGTGAAGGAGGGGACATCCTCACGCAGTATTTT.

The chain couples TRBV5-8 to TRBJ1-1; D gene uncertain. Trimming shortened V by 5 bases and J by 1 base, and 12 bases separated the two germline ends. This CDR3 is 14 amino acids long. CDR1 SGHTS and CDR2 YDEGEE come from the germline V gene. CDR3 protein: CASSDFHKNTEAFF. CDR3 DNA: TGTGCCAGCAGTGACTTTCATAAGAACACTGAAGCTTTCTTT.